This T cell receptor beta chain is from a study of T-cell memory formation after mild COVID-19. Across the whole study: TCR clusters mostly belonged to single donors.

Details on this clonotype: No antigen is known for it.

General study points: The finding that pre-infection memory included some responding clones suggested that cross-reactive memory joined. Those CD4+ clones that contracted were mainly in CM and EM (CD8+ ones in EMRA).

The V and J ends lost 0 bases and 4 bases respectively, with 18 bases between them. Germline V lookup: CDR1 MNHNY, CDR2 SVGAGI (reference sequence). The CDR3 length is 17 residues. One entry per CDR3 protein results from TCRdb running MiXCR on the 5' RACE reads. The sample lists under 350,000 distinct CDR3 sequences; 15% to 20% were seen once. The specimen sequenced was PBMCs or a T cell subset sorted from them (not recorded which). This sequence was found in a man between 18 and 29 years old who had mild COVID-19 (a few samples of this study predate the infection). Cell type and time point are not known. This chain joins TRBV6-6 and TRBJ1-2; unclear D gene. The CDR3 loop is CASSYSIADSPAYGYTF. CDR3 coding DNA: TGTGCCAGCAGTTACTCGATCGCTGATTCTCCCGCCTATGGCTACACCTTC.